The rows below give T cell receptor beta chains drawn from one sample of a study of read filtering for tumor transcriptome and immune sequencing. TCRdb re-called the reads with MiXCR, one entry per CDR3 protein. The sample yields 37,000 or so distinct CDR3 sequences, 12% to 15% seen once. Sequencing used a population of CD138-negative cells sorted from bone marrow. The source is a donor over 35 with multiple myeloma. Each CDR3 is given with its conserved first and last residue. The D gene is left open where the match is weak. The size field is filled for only some rows; it gives once, few, many or a size class.

TRBJ2-3,TRBV5-6,few,TRBD1,TGTGCCAGCAGCTTTTACAGGGGAACAGATACGCAGTATTTT,CASSFYRGTDTQYF
TRBJ1-5,TRBV12-3/TRBV12-4,many,TRBD1,TGTGCCAGCAGTGGGACAGGGGGGCAGCCCCAGCATTTT,CASSGTGGQPQHF
TRBJ2-2,TRBV5-1,many,.,TGCGCCAGCAGCTTGGGTAGCACGAACACCGGGGAGCTGTTTTTT,CASSLGSTNTGELFF
TRBJ1-4,TRBV6-5,many,.,TGTGCCAGCAGTTACTCGAGGGGGGCGAGTAATGAAAAACTGTTTTTT,CASSYSRGASNEKLFF
TRBJ2-3,TRBV5-4,many,.,TGTGCCAGCAGCTTGGCCCCAGCTGCTAGCACAGATACGCAGTATTTT,CASSLAPAASTDTQYF
TRBJ2-1,TRBV3-1,many,.,TGTGCCAGCAGCGAGGACTTCTCCTACAATGAGCAGTTCTTC,CASSEDFSYNEQFF
TRBJ1-5,TRBV20-1,many,TRBD1,TGCAGTGCCAACCCCAACAGGGGTGGTCAGCCCCAGCATTTT,CSANPNRGGQPQHF
TRBJ1-1,TRBV6-5,many,.,TGTGCCAGCAGAGAGAGCCGGTCGGGACCTGAAGCTTTCTTT,CASRESRSGPEAFF
TRBJ2-7,TRBV4-3,many,.,TGCGCCAGCAGCCGCAGACTAGATGGGGAGCAGTACTTC,CASSRRLDGEQYF
TRBJ1-5,TRBV19,.,.,TGTGCCAGTACTATAACAGGGAGTCGCAATCAGCCCCAGCATTTT,CASTITGSRNQPQHF
TRBJ1-2,TRBV4-1,many,.,TGCGCCAGCAGCCAAACAGGACAGAGCAACTATGGCTACACCTTC,CASSQTGQSNYGYTF
TRBJ2-1,TRBV24-1,many,.,TGTGCCACCAGTGACCAACTAGGCAATGAGCAGTTCTTC,CATSDQLGNEQFF
TRBJ2-3,TRBV30,many,.,TGTGCCTGGAGATACCCCGGGCCTTCGGGGGGCACAGATACGCAGTATTTT,CAWRYPGPSGGTDTQYF
TRBJ2-5,TRBV2,few,TRBD1,TGTGCCACGGAGGACAGGTCTATCGGGACCCAGTACTTC,CATEDRSIGTQYF
TRBJ2-1,TRBV20-1,many,.,TGCAGTGTTAATATTCGACTCAATGAGCAGTTCTTC,CSVNIRLNEQFF
TRBJ1-5,TRBV6-6,many,TRBD1,TGTGCCAGCAGTCTGGGACAGGCCCTTTATCAGCCCCAGCATTTT,CASSLGQALYQPQHF
TRBJ2-7,TRBV29-1,many,TRBD2,TGCAGCGTTGCGGGGACTAGCGGGAGCTCCTACGAGCAGTACTTC,CSVAGTSGSSYEQYF
TRBJ2-1,TRBV7-2,many,TRBD2,TGTGCCAGCAGCTTTAGGAGACTAGCGGGAGGGCCGGGTAATGAGCAGTTCTTC,CASSFRRLAGGPGNEQFF
TRBJ1-1,TRBV7-2,many,.,TGTGCCAGCAGCTTCGACAGGACGAACACTGAAGCTTTCTTT,CASSFDRTNTEAFF
TRBJ2-6,TRBV27,many,TRBD1,TGTGCCAGCAGTATGAGACAGGGGGCGGTTGGGGCCAACGTCCTGACTTTC,CASSMRQGAVGANVLTF
TRBJ2-7,TRBV20-1,many,.,TGCAGTGCTAGGGGTCAGCGGAGTTACGAGCAGTACTTC,CSARGQRSYEQYF
TRBJ1-6,TRBV14,many,TRBD1,TGTGCCAGCAGCCAGACGTTGACAGGGAACTCCTATAATTCACCCCTCCACTTT,CASSQTLTGNSYNSPLHF
TRBJ2-2,TRBV5-1,.,.,TGCGCCAGCTACATTACCGGAATAGATCCGTGGTCTGGCGCCGGGGAGCTGCTTTTT,CASYITGIDPWSGAGELLF
TRBJ2-3,TRBV7-9,many,TRBD2,TGTGCCAGCAGCTTAAGGCGGGAGGGCCCATCAGATACGCAGTATTTT,CASSLRREGPSDTQYF
TRBJ2-5,TRBV4-3,many,TRBD1,TGCGCCAGCAGCCAAGGACAGGGGGCCAGGACCCAGTACTTC,CASSQGQGARTQYF
TRBJ1-1,TRBV7-6,.,.,TGTGCCAGCAGCCCCACGGGGGGGGGGTCTGAAGCTTTCTTT,CASSPTGGGSEAFF
TRBJ2-1,TRBV7-6,medium-sized,TRBD2,TGTGCCAGCAGCTCACTAGCGGGATCCTACAATGAGCAGTTCTTC,CASSSLAGSYNEQFF
TRBJ2-7,TRBV11-2,few,.,TGTGCCAGCAGCTTAACTGACTCCTACGAGCAGTACTTC,CASSLTDSYEQYF
TRBJ1-5,TRBV12-3/TRBV12-4,many,.,TGTGCCAGCAGTTTAGGAGATCCCAATCAGCCCCAGCATTTT,CASSLGDPNQPQHF
TRBJ2-1,TRBV12-3/TRBV12-4,.,TRBD1,TGTGCCAGCAGTATTGGACAGGGGATGAAACACAATGAGCAGTCCTTC,CASSIGQGMKHNEQSF
TRBJ2-5,TRBV4-3,few,TRBD1,TGCGCCAGCAGCCAAAATCGGGAAGGGACAGTCTACTTC,CASSQNREGTVYF
TRBJ1-4,TRBV20-1,many,.,TGCAGTGCGGAAGGGGACGGGGAAAAACTGTTTTTT,CSAEGDGEKLFF
TRBJ2-5,TRBV7-6,many,.,TGTGCCAGCAGCTTAGAGACCCCTAAGGGGGGGACCCAGTACTTC,CASSLETPKGGTQYF
TRBJ2-7,TRBV29-1,many,.,TGCAGCGTTGTGGACAAGGGGTCCTACGAGCAGTACTTC,CSVVDKGSYEQYF
TRBJ1-1,TRBV5-4,many,TRBD1,TGTGCCAGCAGCCAGAACCAGGGGGCTACTGAAGCTTTCTTT,CASSQNQGATEAFF
TRBJ2-7,TRBV20-1,many,TRBD1,TGCAGTTCGGGACAGAACTACGAGCAGTACTTC,CSSGQNYEQYF
TRBJ2-1,TRBV7-8,many,TRBD2,TGTGCCAGCAGCCCAGGGGCGGGAGGTAAAAATGAGCAGTTCTTC,CASSPGAGGKNEQFF
TRBJ2-1,TRBV11-3,many,.,TGTGCCAGCAGCTCGAACTCCTACAATGAGCAGTTCTTC,CASSSNSYNEQFF
TRBJ2-1,TRBV20-1,many,TRBD2,TGCAGTGCTAGAGATGGGCGTAGCGGGAGGTCGAGTTACAATGAGCAGTTCTTC,CSARDGRSGRSSYNEQFF
TRBJ2-2,TRBV6-5,.,TRBD2,TGTGCCGCCTTCGAGGCTAGCGGCACCGGGGAGCTGTTTTTT,CAAFEASGTGELFF